This record covers a single TCR beta chain. The target antigen is unknown. Trimming removed 0 bases from V and 2 bases from J, with 12 bases in between. The CDR3 runs 16 residues. Germline-derived CDR1 and CDR2 are SGHRS and YFSETQ. The TCRbeta library incorporated unique molecular identifiers. TCRdb reprocessed the PCR reads with MiXCR, giving one entry per CDR3 protein. This repertoire shows a few hundred thousand distinct CDR3 sequences, approximately 13% found once; its top ten account for 2% to 2.5%. These data belong to a study of T-cell reconstitution after alpha-beta-depleted transplantation in children. Study-wide results and limits: Several hundred expanded graft clones reportedly gave rise to the alpha-beta T cells present about two months after transplant.

This chain uses TRBV5-1 with TRBJ1-3; no definite D call. The sequencing here drew on PBMCs, mostly from graft donor cells, taken 360 days after TCRalphabeta/CD19-depleted stem cell transplant. This TCR came from a male patient between 10 and 17 years old who had a stem cell transplant for acute myeloid leukemia, so the T cells may come from the graft donor. DNA of the CDR3: TGCGCCAGCAGCTTGGCCAGTGCAGGCCCTGGAAACACCATATATTTT. Translating gives CASSLASAGPGNTIYF.